This TCR beta chain is from a study of shared T cell receptors in the human thymus. Clones were read by immunoSEQ multiplex PCR, and TCRdb kept only the in-frame ones, dropping some. The table includes hundreds of thousands of clones, 85% to 95% detected once. The CDR3 has 13 residues. CDR1 and CDR2 (germline): SQVTM, ANQGSEA. Concerning this clone: The junction departs from germline at one end; a sequencing error may be responsible. The sample holds other DNA sequences that translate to the same CDR3.

Material for sequencing was thymocytes. The chain links TRBV29-1 to TRBJ2-7; 8 bases fit TRBD2. The TCR originated in a human donor. The CDR3, as DNA: TGCAGCGTTAAAGCGGGAGCGTCTTGGGAGCAGTACTTT. This translates into CSVKAGASWEQYF.